This T cell receptor (beta chain) was sequenced in a study of radiation and T cells in renal cell carcinoma. The method was immunoSEQ multiplex PCR; TCRdb's version includes in-frame clones alone and lacks a portion of them. The sample yields 87,000 or so clones, roughly 90% seen once. Germline CDR1 is LNHDA and CDR2 is SQIVND (reference sequence). The CDR3 has 13 residues. V was clipped by 5 bases and J by 2 bases; unmatched bases: 1. Study outcomes and limitations: Top tumor clonotypes rose in blood 2 weeks post-radiation, then contracted.

As for time point: baseline pretreatment blood. Documented treatment: 15 Gy SBRT to primary tumor, nephrectomy 4 weeks later. Remarks on this clone: The antigen is not known.

The sequence was obtained from a man aged 50 or older with renal cell carcinoma. The material sequenced was blood, taken from a patient whose treatment included radiotherapy and nephrectomy. This chain uses TRBV19 with TRBJ2-7, with 9 bases lining up with TRBD2. CDR3 amino acids: CASSLAGAYEQYF. The CDR3 DNA sequence: TGTGCCAGTAGTTTAGCGGGAGCCTACGAGCAGTACTTC.